This entry lists 20 T cell receptor beta chains sequenced from one sample in a study of shared clonotypes between healthy human individuals. Naivety among CD8 cells was defined by CD45RO negativity and positive CCR7 selection, thereby excluding terminally differentiated effector memory CD45RA+ cells. TCRdb's copy holds only in-frame clones and misses some; the assay was immunoSEQ multiplex PCR. The sample yields about 1,900,000 clones, about 95% seen once. Specimen: naive CD8+ T cells sorted from blood. The receptors were sampled from a man younger than 35 in good health.

The chain couples TRBV4-3 to TRBJ2-1; the match to TRBD1 covers 8 bases. Looked up from germline, CDR1 is LGHNA and CDR2 is YSLEER. Germline trimming cut 0 bases from V and 7 bases from J; bases unmatched to any gene: 5. This CDR3 is built from 15 residues. The CDR3 loop reads CASSQDQGAGNEQFF. As DNA, the CDR3 is TGCGCCAGCAGCCAAGATCAGGGGGCGGGGAATGAGCAGTTCTTC.

This sequence joins TRBV7-8 and TRBJ1-2; TRBD1 might be the D (5 bases). The CDR3 consists of 14 residues. Germline CDR1 SGHVS, CDR2 FQNEAQ. Trimming removed 3 bases at V and 7 bases at J, with 15 bases between. The CDR3 bases are TGTGCCAGCAGCTTCGACCCCAGGGTAACTGGCTACACCTTC. Translation gives CASSFDPRVTGYTF.

The rearrangement links TRBV7-9 to TRBJ2-1; D gene unclear. Germline CDR1 reads SEHNR; CDR2 reads FQNEAQ (reference sequence). This CDR3 has 13 residues. V dropped 0 bases and J dropped 9 bases, with 9 bases sitting between them. CDR3 loop: CASSLAGLSEQFF. CDR3 nucleotides: TGTGCCAGCAGCTTAGCAGGGTTGAGTGAGCAGTTCTTC.

J is TRBJ2-2 and V is TRBV13; a weak D match, TRBD1 (5 bases). CDR1 PRHDT and CDR2 FYEKMQ come from the germline V gene (reference sequence). Trimming took off 5 bases at V and 4 bases at J, with 17 bases between the two ends. CDR3 size: 16 residues. In nucleotides, the CDR3 is TGTGCCAGCAGCCTCCCGACAGCCCAAGGCACCGGGGAGCTGTTTTTT. Residues: CASSLPTAQGTGELFF.

The CDR3 nucleotides read TGTGCCAGCAGCCCGACAGGGAAATCCTATAATTCACCCCTCCACTTT. It specifies CASSPTGKSYNSPLHF. The chain couples TRBV11-2 to TRBJ1-6; 7 nucleotides match TRBD1. After removal of 5 bases from V and 1 base from J, the junction contained 5 bases not matched to a gene. This CDR3 region has 16 residues. Germline V lookup: CDR1 SGHAT, CDR2 FQNNGV.

The chain combines TRBV7-9 with TRBJ1-1, with 7 positions matching TRBD1. The CDR3 has 16 residues. V was pared by 1 base and J by 1 base, with 6 bases of the junction left unmatched. Germline V CDR1 and CDR2: SEHNR, FQNEAQ (reference sequence). CDR3 bases: TGTGCCAGCAGCTTAGAACCCGACAGGGCGAACACTGAAGCTTTCTTT. Amino acid sequence: CASSLEPDRANTEAFF. The full variable domain, with the rest looked up from reference TRBV7-9 and TRBJ1-1, is DTGVSQNPRHKITKRGQNVTFRCDPISEHNRLYWYRQTLGQGPEFLTYFQNEAQLEKSRLLSDRFSAERPKGSFSTLEIQRTEQGDSAMYLCASSLEPDRANTEAFFGQGTRLTVV.

This clone was observed once. The chain combines TRBV11-2 with TRBJ1-1; maybe TRBD1 (5 bases). The CDR3 runs 12 residues. Per the germline V gene, CDR1 is SGHAT and CDR2 is FQNNGV. V was pared by 4 bases and J by 5 bases, with 8 bases between. CDR3 amino acids: CASSYGGTEAFF. The CDR3 DNA follows: TGTGCCAGCAGCTATGGGGGGACTGAAGCTTTCTTT.

This chain uses TRBV4-3 with TRBJ2-1; D not certain. The V gene lost 0 bases and the J gene lost 0 bases, with 9 bases spanning the gap. Germline lookup yields CDR1 LGHNA and CDR2 YSLEER. This CDR3 region has 16 residues. The CDR3 loop is CASSQDYESSYNEQFF. In DNA, the CDR3 is TGCGCCAGCAGCCAAGACTACGAGAGCTCCTACAATGAGCAGTTCTTC.

This clone was found once. This chain links TRBV7-9 with TRBJ2-7; 10 bases line up with TRBD1. The CDR3 has 15 residues. V was clipped by 6 bases and J by 6 bases; unmatched bases: 11. Germline CDR1 and CDR2: SEHNR and FQNEAQ (reference sequence). Here the CDR3 reads CASRSWGTGDSEQYF. The CDR3 nucleotides are TGTGCCAGCAGATCATGGGGGACAGGGGACAGCGAGCAGTACTTC.

The rearrangement uses TRBV28 and TRBJ2-7, with TRBD1 as a possible D gene (5 bases). The ends were cut back, 1 base at V and 3 bases at J, with 16 bases in the middle. Germline-derived CDR1 and CDR2 are MDHEN and SYDVKM. The CDR3 length is 16 residues. This CDR3 is CASSLFRDSLRYEQYF. In DNA form, the CDR3 reads TGTGCCAGCAGTTTATTCAGGGATTCTCTGCGCTACGAGCAGTACTTC.

In its sample, this clone was seen once. The V gene is TRBV7-9, the J gene TRBJ2-5, with D uncertain. The germline CDR1 and CDR2 sequences are SEHNR and FQNEAQ (reference sequence). The CDR3 runs to 16 residues. Trimming stripped 4 bases from V and 4 bases from J, with 19 bases between. CDR3 sequence: CASSSSVTDRVETQYF. DNA for the CDR3: TGTGCCAGCAGCTCCTCGGTTACAGATAGAGTAGAGACCCAGTACTTC.

A word on this clone: At the DNA level, this CDR3 is encoded by other sequences in the same sample as well. The chain couples TRBV9 to TRBJ2-1, with 8 nucleotides matching TRBD2. Germline V gene lookup returns CDR1 SGDLS and CDR2 YYNGEE. The CDR3 runs to 15 residues. V gave up 3 bases and J gave up 0 bases; unmatched junction bases: 2. The CDR3 spells CASSASGSSYNEQFF. The CDR3 nucleotides read TGTGCCAGCAGCGCAAGCGGGAGCTCCTACAATGAGCAGTTCTTC.

J is TRBJ2-7 and V is TRBV2; TRBD1 aligns across 7 bases. The length of the CDR3 is 15 residues. Germline V lookup: CDR1 SNHLY, CDR2 FYNNEI. V lost 1 base, J lost 4 bases, and 7 bases stayed unmatched. CDR3 DNA sequence: TGTGCCAGCAGTGAAGGACAGGGATACCCTTACGAGCAGTACTTC. Translation: CASSEGQGYPYEQYF.

The V call is TRBV9, the J call TRBJ2-5, with TRBD2 matching 9 bases. The CDR3 runs to 17 residues. The ends lost 3 bases at V and 2 bases at J; junction bases unmatched: 11. Germline-derived CDR1 and CDR2 are SGDLS and YYNGEE. The CDR3 is CASSERGTSTLQETQYF. The CDR3 nucleotides read TGTGCCAGCAGCGAGAGGGGGACTAGCACATTGCAAGAGACCCAGTACTTC.

The V gene is TRBV5-6, the J gene TRBJ2-4; no clear D gene. The germline V gene has CDR1 SGHDT and CDR2 YYEEEE. V lost 4 bases to trimming and J lost 8 bases, with 16 bases between them. CDR3 length: 14 amino acids. For the CDR3, the DNA is TGTGCCAGCAGCCCGACCCCAGGACCTGACATTCAGTACTTC. Translating it yields CASSPTPGPDIQYF.

A note on this clone: This specimen includes other DNA sequences encoding the same CDR3. DNA of the CDR3: TGTGCCAGCAGTGTTGACAGCTCCTATGGCTACACCTTC. Amino acid sequence: CASSVDSSYGYTF. This chain links TRBV9 with TRBJ1-2; D is possibly TRBD1 (5 bases). The CDR3 sequence is 13 residues long. V was trimmed by 5 bases and J by 4 bases, leaving 12 bases between them. In germline, CDR1 is SGDLS, CDR2 YYNGEE. The variable domain in full, with the rest retrieved from reference TRBV9 and TRBJ1-2, is DSGVTQTPKHLITATGQRVTLRCSPRSGDLSVYWYQQSLDQGLQFLIQYYNGEERAKGNILERFSAQQFPDLHSELNLSSLELGDSALYFCASSVDSSYGYTFGSGTRLTVV.

The rearrangement links TRBV5-1 to TRBJ2-5; TRBD1 matches 7 bases. J gave up 4 bases and V 4 bases, and 13 bases lay outside the gene matches. From germline, CDR1 is SGHRS and CDR2 YFSETQ. This CDR3 spans 16 amino acids. CDR3 residues: CASSATGEGFGETQYF. The CDR3 region has the DNA TGCGCCAGCAGCGCAACAGGGGAAGGCTTTGGAGAGACCCAGTACTTC. The variable domain in full, with the rest retrieved from reference TRBV5-1 and TRBJ2-5, is KAGVTQTPRYLIKTRGQQVTLSCSPISGHRSVSWYQQTPGQGLQFLFEYFSETQRNKGNFPGRFSGRQFSNSRSEMNVSTLELGDSALYLCASSATGEGFGETQYFGPGTRLLVL.

The chain combines TRBV11-1 with TRBJ2-5, with unresolved D. Germline V gene lookup returns CDR1 SGHAT and CDR2 FQDESV (reference sequence). The V gene lost 1 base and the J gene lost 4 bases, with 4 bases spanning the gap. CDR3 length equals 12 residues. The CDR3 DNA reads TGTGCCAGCAGCTTAGGGTCAGAGACCCAGTACTTC. Translating it yields CASSLGSETQYF. Using reference TRBV11-1 and TRBJ2-5 for the parts outside the CDR3, the full variable domain is EAEVAQSPRYKITEKSQAVAFWCDPISGHATLYWYRQILGQGPELLVQFQDESVVDDSQLPKDRFSAERLKGVDSTLKIQPAELGDSAMYLCASSLGSETQYFGPGTRLLVL.

The chain uses TRBV27 and TRBJ1-5, with TRBD1 as a possible D gene (5 bases). This CDR3 comprises 16 residues. V lost 6 bases and J lost 4, with 19 bases in between. CDR1 is MNHEY, CDR2 SMNVEV, per germline (reference sequence). CDR3 DNA: TGTGCCAGCAGCTCTAGTGCGGGGGAAAGAAATCAGCCCCAGCATTTT. Translated, it gives CASSSSAGERNQPQHF.

The chain has TRBV30 and TRBJ2-5; D might be TRBD1 or TRBD2, each matching 5 bases. The CDR3 has 14 amino acids. Germline loops: CDR1 GTSNPN, CDR2 SVGIG (reference sequence). With 1 base removed from V and 5 bases from J, the gap between germline ends came to 14 bases. In DNA, the CDR3 is TGTGCCTGGAGTGCAATAGCGTGGGACGAGACCCAGTACTTC. Protein product: CAWSAIAWDETQYF. The whole variable domain, remainder taken from reference TRBV30 and TRBJ2-5, is SQTIHQWPATLVQPVGSPLSLECTVEGTSNPNLYWYRQAAGRGLQLLFYSVGIGQISSEVPQNLSASRPQDRQFILSSKKLLLSDSGFYLCAWSAIAWDETQYFGPGTRLLVL.